The present entry profiles one T cell receptor (beta chain) with its context. Its antigen is unknown. The data were taken from a study of radiation and T cells in renal cell carcinoma. TCRdb's copy holds only in-frame clones and misses some; the assay was immunoSEQ multiplex PCR. The table lists some 81,000 clones, about 89% of them singletons. The V and J ends lost 6 bases and 0 bases respectively, with 12 bases between them. Germline V gene lookup returns CDR1 LNHNV and CDR2 YYDKDF (reference sequence). The CDR3 has 15 amino acids. Study outcomes and limitations: Top tumor clonotypes rose in blood 2 weeks post-radiation, then contracted.

Time point described: blood 4 weeks post-SBRT, at nephrectomy. The treatment is: 15 Gy SBRT to primary tumor, nephrectomy 4 weeks later. Nephrectomy followed 15 Gy stereotactic body radiation by 4 weeks. Serial blood draws occurred at baseline and 2 and 4 weeks post-SBRT. Clear cell pathology was present in this patient's renal cell carcinoma. This clonotype originated in a woman in her 70s with renal cell carcinoma. This material consisted of blood, taken from a patient whose treatment included radiotherapy and nephrectomy. J is TRBJ2-1 and V is TRBV15; D is unresolved. CDR3 nucleotides: TGTGCCACCAGTATGAAAATCAGCTCCTACAATGAGCAGTTCTTC. Translation gives CATSMKISSYNEQFF.